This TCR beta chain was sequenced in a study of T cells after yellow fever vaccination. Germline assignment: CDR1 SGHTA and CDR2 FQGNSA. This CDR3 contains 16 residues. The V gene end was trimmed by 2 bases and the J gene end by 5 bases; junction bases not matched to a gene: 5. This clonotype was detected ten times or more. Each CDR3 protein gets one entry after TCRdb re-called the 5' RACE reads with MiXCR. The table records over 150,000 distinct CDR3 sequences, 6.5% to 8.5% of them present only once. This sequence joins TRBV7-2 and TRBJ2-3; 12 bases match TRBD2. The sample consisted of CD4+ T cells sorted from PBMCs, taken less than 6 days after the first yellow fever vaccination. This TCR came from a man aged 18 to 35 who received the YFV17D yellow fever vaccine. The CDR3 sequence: CASSLFLAGGQDTQYF. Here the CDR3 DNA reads TGTGCCAGCAGCTTATTTCTAGCGGGGGGGCAAGATACGCAGTATTTT.